The present T cell receptor beta chain was sequenced within a study of blood T cell repertoires in COVID-19. The V and J ends lost 1 base and 7 bases respectively, with 20 bases between them. The CDR3 sequence is 17 residues long. The germline V gene has CDR1 MNHEY and CDR2 SMNVEV (reference sequence). In the original workflow: Reference gene primer amplification gave nucleated cell count estimates. The data were produced by immunoSEQ multiplex PCR, yet TCRdb's version contains in-frame clones alone and is incomplete. V and J calls and clone size follow that table, whereas D and trimming were derived from the DNA. The sample holds around 270,000 clones; around 90% are singletons and the top ten take 3% to 3.5%.

The genes are TRBV27 and TRBJ2-1; perhaps TRBD1 as D (6 bases). The sample consisted of PBMCs or T cells enriched from blood (not recorded which). The source is a woman aged 40 to 50 who had been exposed to COVID-19. The CDR3 coding sequence is TGTGCCAGCAGTTTATTAAGAGGGGGTATCTTTCTAAATGAGCAGTTCTTC. It translates to CASSLLRGGIFLNEQFF.